This TCR beta chain derives from a study of blood T cell repertoires in COVID-19 (dated by TCRdb to the early 2020s). A note on the overall study: The collaborator samples originated in the United States, Italy and Spain and spanned the acute and convalescent phases of COVID-19. The prospective study material was composed of cDNA or gDNA derived from T cells, B-cell-depleted T cells, or PBMCs. Subjects who had been exposed to COVID-19, were actively infected with it, or had recovered from it provided the deeply sampled blood TCRbeta repertoires that made up the dataset. The repertoires were released in a freely available public database intended as a resource for research on the immune response to SARS-CoV-2. Samples were obtained from the ongoing ImmuneRACE study (first 160 participants) and from about 1,300 subjects provided by 6 global collaborators. Nearly every sample came with metadata listing a de-identified subject ID, COVID-19 status, age in years and sex. Where HLA class I and class II types were available, the types were taken from metadata supplied by the sample provider, not from assay-based typing. Study-level results and caveats: The quantity of clinical and demographic metadata differed by source and by participant and was supplied without curation.

This clone was detected only a few times. Its antigen is currently not known. Base-call qualities are not available, and no considerably larger clone is one nucleotide away. Samples from volunteer blood donors who had recovered from COVID-19 were contributed by a second Seattle source. Each collaborating institution followed its own protocols to collect whole blood in K2EDTA tubes. For TCRbeta analysis, collaborators shipped samples in one of three forms: frozen whole blood, isolated PBMCs, or DNA extracted from either of those sample types. TCRbeta CDR3 regions were amplified from genomic DNA using the immunoSEQ Assay, a bias-controlled multiplex PCR. In the original analysis: Nucleated cell counts per sample were estimated from amplification of reference gene primers within the assay. To quantify the absolute abundance of each unique TCRbeta CDR3 rearrangement, sequence reads were collapsed and filtered. For each sample, productive Simpson clonality was calculated as the square root of Simpson's diversity index over productive rearrangements. TCRdb re-hosts the immuneACCESS table, in-frame sequences only. Its copies lack some clones; in the studies checked, an unresolved V gene accounts for under half of them, and the cause for the rest is not known. D and trimming come from the DNA, and the V and J calls and clone size come from that table. Present in this sample are roughly 260,000 clones, roughly 90% of which were seen just once. The top ten clones comprise approximately 3.7% of the sample.

V loses 7 bases, J loses 7 bases, and the germline ends lie 16 bases apart. From its cysteine to its phenylalanine, the CDR3 spans 13 amino acids. Only the CDR3 region is kept as DNA, spanning 39 bases read in frame from base 1. The germline V gene (reference sequence) gives CDR1 as MNHNY and CDR2 as SVGAGI. This clonotype originated in a man between 60 and 75 years old who had recovered from COVID-19. The chain joins TRBV6-6 to TRBJ1-1; no D segment can be confidently identified. Sequenced sample: peripheral blood. The CDR3 region: CASIHPGVVEAFF. The DNA is TGTGCCAGCATACACCCCGGGGTCGTTGAAGCTTTCTTT.